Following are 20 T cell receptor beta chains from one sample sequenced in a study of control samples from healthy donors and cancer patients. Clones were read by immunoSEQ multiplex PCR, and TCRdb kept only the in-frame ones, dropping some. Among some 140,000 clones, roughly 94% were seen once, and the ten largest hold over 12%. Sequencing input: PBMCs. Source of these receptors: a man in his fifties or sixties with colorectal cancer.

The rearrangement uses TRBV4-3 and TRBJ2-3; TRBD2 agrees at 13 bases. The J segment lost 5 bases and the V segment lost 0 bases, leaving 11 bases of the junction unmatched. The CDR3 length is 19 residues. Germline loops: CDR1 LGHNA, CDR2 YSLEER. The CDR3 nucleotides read TGCGCCAGCAGCCAAGATCCAAAGACTAGCGGGGGGTTTATAGATACGCAGTATTTT. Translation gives CASSQDPKTSGGFIDTQYF.

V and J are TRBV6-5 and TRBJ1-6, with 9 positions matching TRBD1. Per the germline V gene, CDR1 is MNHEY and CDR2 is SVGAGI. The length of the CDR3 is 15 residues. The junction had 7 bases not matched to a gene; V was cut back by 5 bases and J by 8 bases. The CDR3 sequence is CASSPRTGEYSPLHF. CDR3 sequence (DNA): TGTGCCAGCAGTCCGAGGACAGGGGAGTATTCACCCCTCCACTTT.

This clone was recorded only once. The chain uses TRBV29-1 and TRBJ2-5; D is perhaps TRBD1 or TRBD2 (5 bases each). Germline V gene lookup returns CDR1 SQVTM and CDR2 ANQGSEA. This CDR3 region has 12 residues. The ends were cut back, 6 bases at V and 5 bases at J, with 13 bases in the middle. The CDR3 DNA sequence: TGCAGCGTGGTACTCGGGACGGAGACCCAGTACTTC. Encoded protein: CSVVLGTETQYF. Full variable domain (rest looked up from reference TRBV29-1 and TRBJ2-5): SAVISQKPSRDICQRGTSLTIQCQVDSQVTMMFWYRQQPGQSLTLIATANQGSEATYESGFVIDKFPISRPNLTFSTLTVSNMSPEDSSIYLCSVVLGTETQYFGPGTRLLVL.

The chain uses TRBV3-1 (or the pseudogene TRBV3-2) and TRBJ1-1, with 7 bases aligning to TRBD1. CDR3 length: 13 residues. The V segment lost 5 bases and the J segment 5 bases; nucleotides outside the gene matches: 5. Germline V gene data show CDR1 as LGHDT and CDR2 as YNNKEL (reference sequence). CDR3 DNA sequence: TGTGCCAGCAGCTTTTCAGGGGGAACTGAAGCTTTCTTT. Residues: CASSFSGGTEAFF.

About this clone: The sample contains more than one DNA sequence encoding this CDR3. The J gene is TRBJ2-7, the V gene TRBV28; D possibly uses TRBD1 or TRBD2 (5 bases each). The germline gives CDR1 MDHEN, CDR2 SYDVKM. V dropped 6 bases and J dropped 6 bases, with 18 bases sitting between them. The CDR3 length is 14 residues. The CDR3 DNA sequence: TGTGCCAGCAGGGGGGAGCTGGAAAGTGGCGAGCAGTACTTC. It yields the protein CASRGELESGEQYF.

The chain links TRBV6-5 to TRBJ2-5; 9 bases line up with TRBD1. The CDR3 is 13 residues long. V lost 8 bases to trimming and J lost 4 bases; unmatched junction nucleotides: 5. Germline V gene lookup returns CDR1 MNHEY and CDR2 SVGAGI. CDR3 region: CASHRGQIETQYF. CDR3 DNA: TGTGCCAGCCACAGGGGGCAAATAGAGACCCAGTACTTC.

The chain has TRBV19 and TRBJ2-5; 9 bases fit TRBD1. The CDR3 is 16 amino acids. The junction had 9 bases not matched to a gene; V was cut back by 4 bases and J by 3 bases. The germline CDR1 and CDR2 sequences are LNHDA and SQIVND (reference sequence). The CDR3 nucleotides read TGTGCCAGTAGTAAGGGGACAGGGACTGGCGAAGAGACCCAGTACTTC. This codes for CASSKGTGTGEETQYF.

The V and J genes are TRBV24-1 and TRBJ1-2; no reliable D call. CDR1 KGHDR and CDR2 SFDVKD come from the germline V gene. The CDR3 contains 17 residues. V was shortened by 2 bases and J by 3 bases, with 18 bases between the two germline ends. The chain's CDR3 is CATSDSFSRTADYGYTF. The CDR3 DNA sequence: TGTGCCACCAGTGATTCCTTTTCTCGGACCGCCGACTATGGCTACACCTTC.

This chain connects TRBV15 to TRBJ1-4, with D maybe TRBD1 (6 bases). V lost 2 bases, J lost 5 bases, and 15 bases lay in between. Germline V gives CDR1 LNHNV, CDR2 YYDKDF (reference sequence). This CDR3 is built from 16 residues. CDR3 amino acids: CATSRPQADRNEKLFF. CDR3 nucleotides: TGTGCCACCAGCAGACCCCAAGCGGACAGAAATGAAAAACTGTTTTTT.

The CDR3 here is CASSPTSGYQETQYF. The CDR3 coding sequence is TGTGCCAGCAGTCCTACTAGCGGCTACCAAGAGACCCAGTACTTC. This chain joins TRBV6-6 and TRBJ2-5; 8 bases line up with TRBD2. V shed 5 bases and J 0 bases; nucleotides not matched to a gene: 5. Germline V gives CDR1 MNHNY, CDR2 SVGAGI (reference sequence). The CDR3 has 15 amino acids.

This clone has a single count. The CDR3 coding sequence is TGTGCCAGCAGTGGGACGAGAATAGGTGGCTACACCTTC. Translation: CASSGTRIGGYTF. This sequence joins TRBV2 and TRBJ1-2; D is unclear. The germline V gene encodes CDR1 SNHLY and CDR2 FYNNEI. This CDR3 comprises 13 residues. V gave up 4 bases and J gave up 7 bases, with 13 bases separating them.

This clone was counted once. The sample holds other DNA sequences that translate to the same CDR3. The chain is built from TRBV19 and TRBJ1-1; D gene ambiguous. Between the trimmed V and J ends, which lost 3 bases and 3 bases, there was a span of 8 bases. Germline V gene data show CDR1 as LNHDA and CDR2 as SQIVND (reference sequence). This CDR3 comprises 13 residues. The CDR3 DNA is TGTGCCAGTAGTATCGATCGGGACACTGAAGCTTTCTTT. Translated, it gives CASSIDRDTEAFF.

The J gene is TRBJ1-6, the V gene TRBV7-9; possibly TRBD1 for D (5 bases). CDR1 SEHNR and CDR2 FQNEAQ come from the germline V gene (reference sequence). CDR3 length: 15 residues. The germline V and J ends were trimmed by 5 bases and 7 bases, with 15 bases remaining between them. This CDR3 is CASSPPVGENSPLHF. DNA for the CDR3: TGTGCCAGCAGCCCCCCGGTAGGGGAAAATTCACCCCTCCACTTT.

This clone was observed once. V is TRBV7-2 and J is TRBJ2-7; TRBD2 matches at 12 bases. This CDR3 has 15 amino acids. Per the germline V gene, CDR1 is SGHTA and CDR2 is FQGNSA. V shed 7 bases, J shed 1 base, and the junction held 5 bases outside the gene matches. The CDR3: CASTLAGGPSYEQYF. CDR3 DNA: TGTGCCAGCACCCTAGCGGGGGGGCCGTCCTACGAGCAGTACTTC.

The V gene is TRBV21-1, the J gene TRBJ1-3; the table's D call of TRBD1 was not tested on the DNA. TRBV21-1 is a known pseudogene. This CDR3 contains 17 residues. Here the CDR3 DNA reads TGTGCCAGCAGCAAAGAACGGGACAGGGGGCCTGGAAACACCATATATTTT. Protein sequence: CASSKERDRGPGNTIYF.

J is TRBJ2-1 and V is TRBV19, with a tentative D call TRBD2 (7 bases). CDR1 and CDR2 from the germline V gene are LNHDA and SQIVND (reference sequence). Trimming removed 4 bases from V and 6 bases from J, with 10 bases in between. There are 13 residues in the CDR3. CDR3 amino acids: CASSSRGGNEQFF. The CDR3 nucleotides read TGTGCCAGTAGTAGTAGGGGGGGCAATGAGCAGTTCTTC.

CDR3 sequence (DNA): TGTGCCAGCTCGAGGACAGGAGGAAATACCTACGAGCAGTACTTC. Amino acid sequence: CASSRTGGNTYEQYF. The V and J genes are TRBV5-4 and TRBJ2-7, with 7 bases aligning to TRBD1. Germline trimming cut 7 bases from V and 2 bases from J; bases unmatched to any gene: 12. The length of the CDR3 is 15 residues. Germline lookup yields CDR1 SGHNT and CDR2 YYREEE (reference sequence).

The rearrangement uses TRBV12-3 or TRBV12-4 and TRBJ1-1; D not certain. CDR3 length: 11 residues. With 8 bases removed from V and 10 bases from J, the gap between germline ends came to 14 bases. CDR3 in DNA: TGTGCCAGCGCGGTGGGCCAGACAGCTTTCTTT. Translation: CASAVGQTAFF.

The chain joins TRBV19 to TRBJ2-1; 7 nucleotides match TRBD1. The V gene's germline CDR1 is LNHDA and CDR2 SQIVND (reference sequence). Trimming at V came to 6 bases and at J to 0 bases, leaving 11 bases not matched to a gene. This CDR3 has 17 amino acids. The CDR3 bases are TGTGCCAGTAGGGCTTCCGGGACAGAGAGCTCCTACAATGAGCAGTTCTTC. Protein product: CASRASGTESSYNEQFF.

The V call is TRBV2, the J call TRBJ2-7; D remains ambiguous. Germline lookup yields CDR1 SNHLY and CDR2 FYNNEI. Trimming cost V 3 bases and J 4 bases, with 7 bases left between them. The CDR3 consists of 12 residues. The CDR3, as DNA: TGTGCCAGCAGTGACCAAGATTACGAGCAGTACTTC. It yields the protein CASSDQDYEQYF.